This T cell receptor (beta chain) was identified during a study of control samples from healthy donors and cancer patients. The data were produced by immunoSEQ multiplex PCR, yet TCRdb's version contains in-frame clones alone and is incomplete. The sample lists 100,000 to 150,000 clones, 87% occurring once. V shed 2 bases and J shed 0 bases, with 8 bases lying between them. This CDR3 is built from 15 residues. CDR1 and CDR2 (germline): SGHRS, YFSETQ. Sample: blood. The chain recombines TRBV5-1 with TRBJ2-2; possible D gene TRBD1, 5 bases. The TCR was taken from a man between 60 and 75 years old in good health. CDR3 DNA sequence: TGCGCCAGCAGCTTATGGACACCGAACACCGGGGAGCTGTTTTTT. Translating it yields CASSLWTPNTGELFF.